Listed below are T cell receptor beta chains from one sample, sequenced in a study of blood T cell repertoires in COVID-19. The table came from immunoSEQ multiplex PCR; TCRdb's copy has only in-frame clones and leaves some out. The profile shows about 40,000 clones, over 75% of them singletons. Specimen: peripheral blood. These TCRs come from a woman in her 70s with acute or convalescent COVID-19. CDR3s include the opening cysteine and the closing phenylalanine or tryptophan. D genes are given only for firm matches. Only part of the rows carry a size: once, few, many, or a class if the clone is expanded.

j_gene: TRBJ1-1; d_gene: -; v_gene: TRBV28; abundance: -; CDR3aa: CASMGGGHTEAFF; CDR3nt: TGTGCCAGCATGGGGGGGGGCCACACTGAAGCTTTCTTT
j_gene: TRBJ1-5; d_gene: -; v_gene: TRBV6-1; abundance: -; CDR3aa: CASSETTGINNQPQHF; CDR3nt: TGTGCCAGCAGTGAAACCACAGGGATTAACAATCAGCCCCAGCATTTT
j_gene: TRBJ1-2; d_gene: TRBD1; v_gene: TRBV6-5; abundance: -; CDR3aa: CASSSTDREFAYGYTF; CDR3nt: TGTGCCAGCAGTTCAACAGACAGGGAATTCGCGTATGGCTACACCTTC
j_gene: TRBJ1-3; d_gene: TRBD1; v_gene: TRBV5-1; abundance: -; CDR3aa: CASSPGQGYASGNTIYF; CDR3nt: TGCGCCAGCAGCCCTGGACAGGGATACGCCTCTGGAAACACCATATATTTT
j_gene: TRBJ2-3; d_gene: -; v_gene: TRBV27; abundance: -; CDR3aa: CASSLSYSPGDTDTQYF; CDR3nt: TGTGCCAGCAGTTTATCGTACTCTCCAGGGGACACAGATACGCAGTATTTT
j_gene: TRBJ1-1; d_gene: -; v_gene: TRBV5-4; abundance: -; CDR3aa: CASSSPDTEAFF; CDR3nt: TGTGCCAGCAGCTCCCCGGACACTGAAGCTTTCTTT
j_gene: TRBJ2-4; d_gene: TRBD2; v_gene: TRBV7-2; abundance: once; CDR3aa: CASSLSLAGGQNIQYF; CDR3nt: TGTGCCAGCAGCTTAAGCCTAGCGGGGGGGCAAAACATTCAGTACTTC
j_gene: TRBJ2-3; d_gene: -; v_gene: TRBV7-2; abundance: -; CDR3aa: CASSLSRDLSSTDTQYF; CDR3nt: TGTGCCAGCAGCTTATCGAGGGACTTATCTAGCACAGATACGCAGTATTTT
j_gene: TRBJ2-3; d_gene: -; v_gene: TRBV2; abundance: -; CDR3aa: CASGMGGLDPGTQYF; CDR3nt: TGTGCCAGCGGGATGGGGGGGCTAGACCCAGGTACGCAGTATTTT
j_gene: TRBJ2-1; d_gene: TRBD1; v_gene: TRBV6-5; abundance: -; CDR3aa: CASRADRGNEQFF; CDR3nt: TGTGCCAGCAGGGCGGACAGGGGGAATGAGCAGTTCTTC
j_gene: TRBJ1-2; d_gene: -; v_gene: TRBV24-1; abundance: -; CDR3aa: CATSEGSDYGYTF; CDR3nt: TGTGCCACCAGTGAGGGGAGCGACTATGGCTACACCTTC
j_gene: TRBJ1-2; d_gene: TRBD1; v_gene: TRBV5-1; abundance: -; CDR3aa: CASSLTGVYGYTF; CDR3nt: TGCGCCAGCAGCTTGACAGGGGTATATGGCTACACCTTC
j_gene: TRBJ2-1; d_gene: -; v_gene: TRBV7-2; abundance: -; CDR3aa: CASSLGGAEAGVYNEQFF; CDR3nt: TGTGCCAGCAGCTTAGGGGGGGCCGAGGCGGGGGTCTACAATGAGCAGTTCTTC
j_gene: TRBJ2-1; d_gene: TRBD2; v_gene: TRBV18; abundance: -; CDR3aa: CASSRAVTSGSTVYNEQFF; CDR3nt: TGTGCCAGCTCACGCGCCGTGACTAGCGGGAGTACCGTCTACAATGAGCAGTTCTTC
j_gene: TRBJ2-3; d_gene: -; v_gene: TRBV5-1; abundance: once; CDR3aa: CASSFNTDTQYF; CDR3nt: TGCGCCAGCAGCTTCAACACAGATACGCAGTATTTT
j_gene: TRBJ2-3; d_gene: -; v_gene: TRBV9; abundance: -; CDR3aa: CASSASRWESTDTQYF; CDR3nt: TGTGCCAGCAGCGCAAGCCGATGGGAGAGCACAGATACGCAGTATTTT
j_gene: TRBJ1-1; d_gene: -; v_gene: TRBV5-5; abundance: -; CDR3aa: CATAPGSQMGTEAFF; CDR3nt: TGTGCCACCGCACCGGGGTCGCAAATGGGCACTGAAGCTTTCTTT